What follows are 18 T cell receptor beta chains derived from one specimen sequenced in a study of CD4 T cells in relation to SARS-CoV-2 and coronaviruses. Antigens of these TCRs are unknown. Libraries were prepared by immunoSEQ multiplex PCR; TCRdb keeps only in-frame clonotypes and omits some of them. The sample carries 32,000 or so clones, around 80% recorded once. CD4+ T cells from unexposed donors were obtained before the COVID-19 pandemic (2011-2018). CD4+ T cells were isolated from the cells after around 10 days of culture. Sample: CD4+ T cells from PBMCs, cultured in vitro. These receptor sequences come from a human donor in good health.

The V and J genes are TRBV6-5 and TRBJ2-7; TRBD2 agrees at 9 bases. CDR3 length equals 14 residues. V was pared by 8 bases and J by 2 bases, with 7 bases of the junction left unmatched. Germline V gene sequence: CDR1 MNHEY, CDR2 SVGAGI. The CDR3 DNA reads TGTGCCAGCCGCTATAGCGGGAGCACCTACGAGCAGTACTTC. Its translation is CASRYSGSTYEQYF.

This sequence joins TRBV11-2 and TRBJ2-7; possibly TRBD1 for D (6 bases). The germline V gene encodes CDR1 SGHAT and CDR2 FQNNGV. CDR3 length: 17 amino acids. The V end lost 4 bases, the J end lost 2 bases, and 21 bases lay between the germline ends. As DNA, the CDR3 is TGTGCCAGCAGCTCAGGCCCCCTGGGGGCAAGGGCCTACGAGCAGTACTTC. Its protein is CASSSGPLGARAYEQYF.

This clone was counted once. V and J are TRBV21-1 and TRBJ1-2; TRBD1 reflects the table's D call only, with no check against the DNA. TRBV21-1 counts as a pseudogene. The CDR3 length is 15 residues. CDR3 nucleotide sequence: TGTGCCAGCAGCAAAGTAGAGACAGGGTTTCCTGGCTACACCTTC. It specifies CASSKVETGFPGYTF.

This chain connects TRBV6-5 to TRBJ2-5; perhaps TRBD2 as D (5 bases). The germline CDR1 and CDR2 sequences are MNHEY and SVGAGI. V was cut by 5 bases and J by 3 bases, with 16 bases left in between. The CDR3 length is 15 residues. CDR3 in amino acids: CASSQSGLREETQYF. The CDR3 DNA reads as TGTGCCAGCAGTCAATCCGGGCTGAGGGAAGAGACCCAGTACTTC.

This clone came up once. The rearrangement links TRBV4-1 to TRBJ2-7, with TRBD2 identical over 10 bases. The CDR3 extends over 13 amino acids. The V and J ends lost 6 bases and 2 bases, in that order; junction bases with no gene match: 1. Germline lookup yields CDR1 MGHRA and CDR2 YSYEKL. The CDR3 nucleotides read TGCGCCAGCAGTCTAGCGGGAGCCTACGAGCAGTACTTC. It specifies CASSLAGAYEQYF.

The chain links TRBV4-1 to TRBJ1-1; D gene unclear. V lost 4 bases, J lost 7 bases, and 13 bases lay in between. The length of the CDR3 is 13 residues. CDR1 and CDR2 (germline): MGHRA, YSYEKL. This chain's CDR3 is CASSPDRRDEAFF. Written as DNA, the CDR3 is TGCGCCAGCAGCCCCGATAGGAGGGATGAAGCTTTCTTT.

The genes are TRBV3-1 (or the pseudogene TRBV3-2) and TRBJ1-6; a possible D gene is TRBD1 (5 bases). V was pared by 8 bases and J by 5 bases, with 13 bases between. Germline V gives CDR1 LGHDT, CDR2 YNNKEL (reference sequence). The CDR3 has 14 residues. In nucleotides, the CDR3 is TGTGCCAGCTCTCCCGGGACGCATAATTCACCCCTCCACTTT. The encoded protein is CASSPGTHNSPLHF.

The chain combines TRBV5-1 with TRBJ1-1; tentatively, D is TRBD1 (6 bases). Germline CDR1 reads SGHRS; CDR2 reads YFSETQ. V lost 3 bases and J lost 4, with 16 bases in between. This CDR3 is 15 amino acids long. The DNA for the CDR3 is TGCGCCAGCAGCTGGGGCGGGGGGCCGAGCACTGAAGCTTTCTTT. It is translated as CASSWGGGPSTEAFF. Together with reference TRBV5-1 and TRBJ1-1, the CDR3 gives the full variable domain: KAGVTQTPRYLIKTRGQQVTLSCSPISGHRSVSWYQQTPGQGLQFLFEYFSETQRNKGNFPGRFSGRQFSNSRSEMNVSTLELGDSALYLCASSWGGGPSTEAFFGQGTRLTVV.

This clone was detected a few times. The V and J genes are TRBV7-9 and TRBJ2-4, with 7 bases matching TRBD2. Germline CDR1 and CDR2: SEHNR and FQNEAQ (reference sequence). The V segment lost 5 bases and the J segment 7 bases; nucleotides outside the gene matches: 8. The CDR3 is 14 residues long. The CDR3, as DNA: TGTGCCAGCAGCATTAACCGGGAGGCTAACATTCAGTACTTC. Protein: CASSINREANIQYF.

This rearrangement joins TRBV6-6 to TRBJ2-5; 10 positions match TRBD1. V lost 5 bases to trimming and J lost 5 bases; unmatched junction nucleotides: 8. The CDR3 is made up of 15 amino acids. Germline lookup yields CDR1 MNHNY and CDR2 SVGAGI (reference sequence). CDR3 loop: CASSPRDRGGETQYF. For the CDR3, the DNA is TGTGCCAGCAGTCCACGGGACAGGGGAGGGGAGACCCAGTACTTC.

The chain uses TRBV5-1 and TRBJ1-1, with 9 bases that match TRBD1. The CDR3 length is 13 residues. J was trimmed by 8 bases and V by 4 bases; bases with no gene match: 6. CDR1 and CDR2 (germline): SGHRS, YFSETQ. The DNA of the CDR3 is TGCGCCAGCAGCCAACAGGGGGCCGCCGAAGCTTTCTTT. Amino acid sequence: CASSQQGAAEAFF. Using reference TRBV5-1 and TRBJ1-1 for the parts outside the CDR3, the full variable domain is KAGVTQTPRYLIKTRGQQVTLSCSPISGHRSVSWYQQTPGQGLQFLFEYFSETQRNKGNFPGRFSGRQFSNSRSEMNVSTLELGDSALYLCASSQQGAAEAFFGQGTRLTVV.

This chain joins TRBV2 and TRBJ1-1; 7 bases align to TRBD1. V lost 0 bases to trimming and J lost 1 base; unmatched junction nucleotides: 2. Germline CDR1 is SNHLY and CDR2 is FYNNEI. This CDR3 spans 15 amino acids. The CDR3 spells CASSEASGGNTEAFF. DNA of the CDR3: TGTGCCAGCAGTGAAGCCTCAGGGGGGAACACTGAAGCTTTCTTT.

The chain joins TRBV7-8 to TRBJ2-7, with no clear D. Deletions cut 1 base from V and 2 bases from J, with 12 bases between. Germline V gives CDR1 SGHVS, CDR2 FQNEAQ. The CDR3 totals 15 residues. CDR3 amino acids: CASSLGSRSPYEQYF. The CDR3 nucleotides are TGTGCCAGCAGCTTAGGGTCCAGATCTCCCTACGAGCAGTACTTC.

The J gene is TRBJ1-2, the V gene TRBV10-3, with D possibly TRBD1 on 6 matching bases. The CDR3 spans 16 residues. Germline CDR1 is ENHRY and CDR2 is SYGVKD. V was pared by 3 bases and J by 0 bases, with 14 bases between. CDR3 sequence (DNA): TGTGCCATCAGTGACCCATCCCGGACAGCTAACTATGGCTACACCTTC. It codes for CAISDPSRTANYGYTF.

The genes are TRBV2 and TRBJ2-7; 10 bases align to TRBD2. V lost 4 bases, J lost 0 bases, and 3 bases stayed unmatched. The length of the CDR3 is 15 residues. Germline V gene sequence: CDR1 SNHLY, CDR2 FYNNEI. The CDR3 reads CASSASGSSSYEQYF. The CDR3 DNA sequence: TGTGCCAGCAGTGCTAGCGGGAGTAGCTCCTACGAGCAGTACTTC.

CDR3 coding DNA: TGTGCCAGCAGCTTAGGCTCAGTCGGGGGCTACACCTTC. Residues: CASSLGSVGGYTF. V gene TRBV7-2 combines with J gene TRBJ1-2; no reliable D call. The CDR3 has 13 amino acids. Trimming removed 1 base from V and 8 bases from J, with 11 bases in between. Germline lookup yields CDR1 SGHTA and CDR2 FQGNSA.

J is TRBJ2-3 and V is TRBV13; tentative D call: TRBD1 (6 bases). The CDR3 is made up of 15 amino acids. Germline V CDR1 and CDR2: PRHDT, FYEKMQ (reference sequence). Trimming pared 0 bases from V and 4 bases from J, leaving 11 bases between. The CDR3 coding sequence is TGTGCCAGCAGCTTAGGAATGACAGGTGCAGATACGCAGTATTTT. It codes for CASSLGMTGADTQYF.

The chain combines TRBV7-3 with TRBJ2-7; D possibly uses TRBD1 or TRBD2 (6 bases each). This CDR3 comprises 15 residues. V lost 5 bases and J 4 bases, leaving 18 bases between the germline ends. Germline-derived CDR1 and CDR2 are SGHTA and FQGTGA. CDR3 region: CASSVGPGEAYEQYF. The CDR3, as DNA: TGTGCCAGCAGCGTCGGTCCAGGGGAGGCATACGAGCAGTACTTC.